A single sample gave rise to the 6 T cell receptor beta chains below, sequenced in a study of cytomegalovirus exposure and HLA in healthy donors. Both 60 Vbeta primers and 13 Jbeta primers went into the PCR. Clones were read by immunoSEQ multiplex PCR, and TCRdb kept only the in-frame ones, dropping some. The table includes some 70,000 clones, roughly two thirds detected once. The source material was PBMCs. The origin of the receptors is a male donor in good health and CMV-seropositive.

This clone came up once. The chain uses TRBV7-9 and TRBJ2-5; D unclear. CDR1 is SEHNR, CDR2 FQNEAQ, per germline (reference sequence). The CDR3 is made up of 13 amino acids. V dropped 5 bases and J dropped 5 bases, with 12 bases sitting between them. The CDR3 reads CASSLPPVETQYF. The DNA for the CDR3 is TGTGCCAGCAGCCTTCCCCCTGTTGAGACCCAGTACTTC. Combining the CDR3 with reference TRBV7-9 and TRBJ2-5 gives the whole variable domain DTGVSQNPRHKITKRGQNVTFRCDPISEHNRLYWYRQTLGQGPEFLTYFQNEAQLEKSRLLSDRFSAERPKGSFSTLEIQRTEQGDSAMYLCASSLPPVETQYFGPGTRLLVL.

The chain links TRBV18 to TRBJ2-2; 10 bases are a match to TRBD2. V trimming: 4 bases; J trimming: 3 bases; junction bases outside the gene matches: 5. CDR1 is KGHSH, CDR2 LQKENI, per germline. There are 16 residues in the CDR3. The CDR3 sequence: CASSLAGGPDTGELFF. The CDR3 nucleotides are TGTGCCAGCTCACTAGCGGGAGGCCCGGACACCGGGGAGCTGTTTTTT.

This clone was counted only a few times. The chain links TRBV6-1 to TRBJ1-1, with D possibly TRBD1 on 6 matching bases. CDR3 length: 13 amino acids. V lost 1 base and J lost 10, with 13 bases in between. CDR1 is MNHNS and CDR2 is SASEGT in the germline V gene. Here the CDR3 DNA reads TGTGCCAGCAGTGAAGTCGACAGGTCTGTAGCTTTCTTT. Residues: CASSEVDRSVAFF.

The J gene is TRBJ1-2, the V gene TRBV5-4; 7 nucleotides agree with TRBD1. There are 15 residues in the CDR3. V was pared by 4 bases and J by 3 bases, with 9 bases of the junction left unmatched. Germline lookup yields CDR1 SGHNT and CDR2 YYREEE (reference sequence). CDR3 residues: CASSAYRGGDYGYTF. The CDR3 nucleotides are TGTGCCAGCAGCGCGTACAGGGGAGGTGACTATGGCTACACCTTC.

This clone occurred once. V is TRBV9 and J is TRBJ2-5, with TRBD1 matching 7 bases. Germline V gives CDR1 SGDLS, CDR2 YYNGEE. CDR3 length: 15 amino acids. V lost 2 bases to trimming and J lost 3 bases; unmatched junction nucleotides: 7. In DNA, the CDR3 is TGTGCCAGCAGCGTGGGACAGACGCGAAAAGAGACCCAGTACTTC. Its translation: CASSVGQTRKETQYF.

Turning to this clone: One end of the junction does not line up with germline, which may come from a read error. V gene TRBV7-9 combines with J gene TRBJ2-7, with 13 bases that match TRBD2. CDR1 and CDR2 (germline): SEHNR, FQNEAQ (reference sequence). The CDR3 runs to 17 residues. The CDR3 DNA reads TGTTCCAGCAGCCCACTGGCCGGGACTAGCGGGGTCCACGAGCAGTACTTC. This codes for CSSSPLAGTSGVHEQYF.